This T cell receptor (beta chain) was sequenced in a study of graft-versus-host responses after intestinal transplantation. Regarding the study as a whole: Allografts from individuals with graft-donor T cell macrochimerism displayed high graft-versus-host to host-versus-graft clonal ratios. GvH clones turned up in recipient marrow; some had shown up first in ileum or blood.

Profiling relied on immunoSEQ multiplex PCR, and the TCRdb table lists in-frame clones only, not all of them. Of 35,000 to 40,000 clones in the sample, 90% to 95% were seen once. With regard to this clone: Antigen: not known.

V dropped 1 base and J dropped 8 bases, with 9 bases sitting between them. The CDR3 spans 13 residues. Germline-derived CDR1 and CDR2 are MGHRA and YSYEKL. The chain has TRBV4-1 and TRBJ2-1; D is undetermined. This receptor was taken from a human patient who received an intestinal transplant, so some T cells may come from the graft donor. This specimen was PBMCs, taken 16 days after intestinal transplant. The CDR3 sequence: CASSQVLGHEQFF. The CDR3 coding sequence is TGCGCCAGCAGCCAAGTTCTGGGCCATGAGCAGTTCTTC.